The source of this T cell receptor (beta chain) is a study of blood T cells in healthy people across ages. The second PCR ran about 6 to 11 cycles with a sample-barcoded 5' primer and J-beta primers. TCRdb ran MiXCR on the 5' RACE reads and lists one entry per CDR3 protein. The sample has more than 650,000 distinct CDR3 sequences; under 30% are singletons. The ends were cut back, 5 bases at V and 3 bases at J, with 14 bases in the middle. This CDR3 is built from 14 residues. Germline V gene data show CDR1 as SEHNR and CDR2 as FQNEAQ (reference sequence). This same sample was also taken into another study, of T cells of mothers and their children. That work adds: Donation came from three healthy Caucasian mothers together with their six children.

What was sequenced was blood. The clonotype was recovered from a boy aged 5-17 years in good health. This rearrangement joins TRBV7-9 to TRBJ2-7; D not certain. Here the CDR3 DNA reads TGTGCCAGCAGCCCCAGAGAAGTATACTACGAGCAGTACTTC. Amino acids: CASSPREVYYEQYF.